This TCR beta chain is drawn from a study of blood T cell repertoires in COVID-19 (dated by TCRdb to 2018 to 2020). Regarding the research as a whole: The collaborator samples originated in the United States, Italy and Spain and spanned the acute and convalescent phases of COVID-19. The prospective study material was composed of cDNA or gDNA derived from T cells, B-cell-depleted T cells, or PBMCs. Deeply sampled blood TCRbeta repertoires from subjects exposed to, actively infected with, or recovered from COVID-19 were included in the dataset. A freely available public database, intended as a resource for researchers studying the immune response to SARS-CoV-2, is where the repertoires were released. Samples were obtained from the ongoing ImmuneRACE study (first 160 participants) and from over 1,000 subjects provided by 6 global collaborators. The sample metadata nearly always contained a de-identified subject ID, COVID-19 status, age in years and sex. HLA class I and class II types, where available, came from metadata supplied by the sample provider rather than from assay-based typing.

TCRbeta CDR3 regions were amplified from genomic DNA using the immunoSEQ Assay, a bias-controlled multiplex PCR. As for the authors' bioinformatics: The number of nucleated cells in each sample was estimated from the amplification of reference gene primers within the assay. To quantify the absolute abundance of each unique TCRbeta CDR3 rearrangement, sequence reads were collapsed and filtered. For each sample, productive Simpson clonality was calculated as the square root of Simpson's diversity index over productive rearrangements. TCRdb mirrors the immuneACCESS table, restricted to in-frame sequences. Some clones are absent from its copies; in checked studies, under half trace to an unresolved V gene, and the reason for the others is unknown. For V, J and clone size, that table is used; D and trimming come from the DNA. In this sample the table shows over 150,000 clones, around 82% of which occur a single time. Jointly, the top ten make up around an eighth of the sample.

With regard to this clone: Its antigen remains undetermined. No much larger clone is present one base from it, and per-base qualities are unavailable.

From a lookup of the germline V gene, CDR1 and CDR2 are MDHEN and SYDVKM. V and J are truncated by 4 bases and 4 bases respectively, leaving an intervening sequence of 14 bases. The CDR3 sequence holds 14 residues, the cysteine and phenylalanine included. Only the CDR3 portion is preserved as DNA: 42 bases, with reading frame beginning at the first base. Overall study results and their limits: How much clinical and demographic metadata was included differed by source and by participant, and the metadata was provided uncurated.

Whole blood was collected in K2EDTA tubes by collaborating institutions according to the institutions' own protocols. For TCRbeta analysis, collaborators shipped samples as frozen whole blood, isolated PBMCs, or DNA extracted from either of those sample types. The sequence was obtained from a man between 18 and 29 years old with active or convalescent COVID-19. The chain employs TRBV28 and TRBJ2-7; TRBD1 could be the D gene, as 5 bases match. The specimen sequenced was peripheral blood. The bases are TGTGCCAGCAGTTCCCCCGACAGACAATACGAGCAGTACTTC. The resulting protein is CASSSPDRQYEQYF.